Presented here are 13 T cell receptor beta chains from one specimen sequenced in a study of blood T cells in healthy people across ages. Primed by a sample-barcoded 5' primer and a J-beta primer mix, a second PCR proceeded for 7 to 11 cycles. Using its own MiXCR run on the 5' RACE reads, TCRdb lists one record per CDR3 protein. This table holds 750,000 to 1,000,000 distinct CDR3 sequences, roughly 28% found once. Separately, the same data were catalogued under a study of T cells of mothers and their children.

Sequenced sample: blood. Receptors were obtained from a woman between 40 and 50 years old in good health.

This clonotype has only a few counts. CDR3 DNA: TGTGCCAGCAGCTTAGACGTGGGGAATGGCTACACCTTC. Amino acids: CASSLDVGNGYTF. This chain uses TRBV7-2 with TRBJ1-2; D uncertain. The germline gives CDR1 SGHTA, CDR2 FQGNSA. Trimming pared 1 base from V and 6 bases from J, leaving 9 bases between. The CDR3 totals 13 residues.

This clonotype was observed at least ten times. The rearrangement links TRBV4-1 to TRBJ2-5, with TRBD2 matching 7 bases. J was trimmed by 2 bases and V by 2 bases; bases with no gene match: 11. The CDR3 runs to 17 residues. Germline loops: CDR1 MGHRA, CDR2 YSYEKL. The CDR3 loop is CASSQTSGGPVQETQYF. The CDR3 DNA reads TGCGCCAGCAGCCAAACCTCGGGGGGTCCAGTTCAAGAGACCCAGTACTTC.

This clonotype was picked up a small number of times. The V call is TRBV29-1, the J call TRBJ1-1; D remains ambiguous. Germline values: CDR1 SQVTM, CDR2 ANQGSEA. The V end was cut by 2 bases, the J end by 0 bases, with 7 bases between. The CDR3 runs 13 residues. The CDR3 reads CSVETAMNTEAFF. The CDR3 nucleotides are TGCAGCGTTGAAACGGCAATGAACACTGAAGCTTTCTTT.

Regarding this clonotype: This may arise from a read error, as a much more abundant clone is one base away. The chain employs TRBV4-1 and TRBJ2-7; a weak D match, TRBD2 (6 bases). CDR1 is MGHRA and CDR2 is YSYEKL in the germline V gene. The CDR3 extends over 13 amino acids. Between the trimmed V and J ends, which lost 6 bases and 7 bases, there was a span of 16 bases. CDR3 sequence: CASRGLSGSEQYF. The CDR3 DNA reads as TGCGCCAGCAGAGGACTCTCCGGGAGTGAGCAGTACTTC.

In this sample, this clonotype turned up a few times. This chain uses TRBV3-1 with TRBJ1-1, with no clear D. Germline V gene sequence: CDR1 LGHDT, CDR2 YNNKEL (reference sequence). This CDR3 has 15 residues. V shed 0 bases and J shed 4 bases, with 12 bases lying between them. CDR3 bases: TGTGCCAGCAGCCAAGAGGCGGCACTGCGCACTGAAGCTTTCTTT. Translated, it gives CASSQEAALRTEAFF. The variable domain in full, with the rest retrieved from reference TRBV3-1 and TRBJ1-1, is DTAVSQTPKYLVTQMGNDKSIKCEQNLGHDTMYWYKQDSKKFLKIMFSYNNKELIINETVPNRFSPKSPDKAHLNLHINSLELGDSAVYFCASSQEAALRTEAFFGQGTRLTVV.

This clonotype showed up just a few times. V gene TRBV29-1 combines with J gene TRBJ1-6, with 7 bases aligning to TRBD1. The V segment lost 6 bases and the J segment 1 base; nucleotides outside the gene matches: 12. The CDR3 consists of 17 residues. Germline lookup yields CDR1 SQVTM and CDR2 ANQGSEA. The CDR3 region is CSVNDRARKSYNSPLHF. CDR3 DNA: TGCAGCGTCAATGACAGGGCGAGGAAGTCCTATAATTCACCCCTCCACTTT.

V is TRBV28 and J is TRBJ1-5, with D hard to call. Germline-derived CDR1 and CDR2 are MDHEN and SYDVKM. The CDR3 has 12 amino acids. V was pared by 8 bases and J by 4 bases, with 9 bases between. DNA for the CDR3: TGTGCCAGCGGTGACTGGAATCAGCCCCAGCATTTT. Its protein product is CASGDWNQPQHF.

As concerns this clonotype: Being one base from a much bigger clone, this may be a read error. This chain uses TRBV2 with TRBJ2-2; D might be TRBD1 (6 bases). The CDR3 is 14 residues long. CDR1 SNHLY and CDR2 FYNNEI come from the germline V gene. V gave up 7 bases and J gave up 4 bases, with 13 bases separating them. DNA for the CDR3: TGTGCCAGCAACAACAGGGCGGGCACCGGGGAGCTGTTTTTT. The encoded protein is CASNNRAGTGELFF.

This clonotype was detected ten times or more. This chain uses TRBV28 with TRBJ2-5; the D gene is possibly TRBD2 (5 bases). From germline, CDR1 is MDHEN and CDR2 SYDVKM. Trimming shortened V by 6 bases and J by 5 bases, and 16 bases separated the two germline ends. CDR3 length: 14 residues. The DNA of the CDR3 is TGTGCCAGCAGCATGACCGGACTGAGGGAGACCCAGTACTTC. This encodes CASSMTGLRETQYF.

This clonotype was seen a single time. This chain links TRBV15 with TRBJ1-1; D call uncertain. The V end lost 1 base, the J end lost 4 bases, and 10 bases lay between the germline ends. In germline, CDR1 is LNHNV, CDR2 YYDKDF (reference sequence). The CDR3 consists of 14 residues. CDR3 DNA: TGTGCCACCAGCAGAGCTTCCCAGTTCACTGAAGCTTTCTTT. This encodes CATSRASQFTEAFF.

The genes are TRBV19 and TRBJ1-5, with 12 bases lining up with TRBD1. Trimming took 5 bases from V and 5 from J; bases not matched to a gene: 10. The CDR3 consists of 17 residues. Germline V gives CDR1 LNHDA, CDR2 SQIVND (reference sequence). CDR3 sequence: CASSSTPGTGGYQPQHF. CDR3 in DNA: TGTGCCAGTAGTTCCACGCCCGGGACAGGGGGCTATCAGCCCCAGCATTTT.

Comments on this clonotype: With a much larger clone just one base away, this may be a read error. This chain links TRBV4-3 with TRBJ1-4; D remains ambiguous. The CDR3 runs to 14 residues. CDR1 and CDR2 from the germline V gene are LGHNA and YSLEER. Deletions cut 1 base from V and 16 bases from J, with 19 bases between. In DNA form, the CDR3 reads TGCGCCAGCAGCCAAGGACCCCAGATGAGTACGCAGTTTTTT. As protein: CASSQGPQMSTQFF.

This clonotype appeared a single time. V gene TRBV15 combines with J gene TRBJ2-7; D tentatively reads TRBD1 or TRBD2 (5 bases each). V was trimmed by 3 bases and J by 3 bases, leaving 12 bases between them. The CDR3 is 14 residues long. In germline, CDR1 is LNHNV, CDR2 YYDKDF (reference sequence). The DNA of the CDR3 is TGTGCCACCAGCAGGAGAGGGGACGACTACGAGCAGTACTTC. Its protein is CATSRRGDDYEQYF. Supplemented by reference TRBV15 and TRBJ2-7, the full variable domain reads DAMVIQNPRYQVTQFGKPVTLSCSQTLNHNVMYWYQQKSSQAPKLLFHYYDKDFNNEADTPDNFQSRRPNTSFCFLDIRSPGLGDTAMYLCATSRRGDDYEQYFGPGTRLTVT.